Below, 18 T cell receptor beta chains from the same sample are listed, as sequenced in a study of T cells in tuberculosis. Produced via immunoSEQ multiplex PCR; TCRdb's table is partial and in-frame only. This table holds some 31,000 clones, 86% found once. The time point is: new active TB diagnosis, blood taken before or within 7 days of starting treatment. The material sequenced was PBMCs, taken at tuberculosis diagnosis. These receptors were obtained from an adult with tuberculosis.

The V and J genes are TRBV5-1 and TRBJ1-1; weak D call: TRBD1 (6 bases). The V end lost 0 bases, the J end lost 4 bases, and 13 bases lay between the germline ends. CDR3 length equals 15 residues. The germline gives CDR1 SGHRS, CDR2 YFSETQ. The CDR3 coding sequence is TGCGCCAGCAGCTTGGAGGGGGGGAAGGTCACTGAAGCTTTCTTT. It translates to CASSLEGGKVTEAFF.

The V gene is TRBV14, the J gene TRBJ2-5; D is possibly TRBD1 (6 bases). The V and J ends lost 2 bases and 3 bases respectively, with 13 bases between them. Germline V lookup: CDR1 SGHDN, CDR2 FVKESK. The CDR3 has 15 residues. The CDR3 is CASSQWGQGKETQYF. CDR3 DNA sequence: TGTGCCAGCAGCCAATGGGGGCAGGGTAAAGAGACCCAGTACTTC.

Here the CDR3 DNA reads TGTGCCAGCAGCTTAACCACAATCCGCGGAAACACCATATATTTT. Protein sequence: CASSLTTIRGNTIYF. V and J are TRBV13 and TRBJ1-3, with D unresolved. CDR1 is PRHDT and CDR2 is FYEKMQ in the germline V gene (reference sequence). The CDR3 is 15 residues long. With 2 bases removed from V and 4 bases from J, the gap between germline ends came to 12 bases. The complete variable domain, with remaining parts taken from reference TRBV13 and TRBJ1-3, reads AAGVIQSPRHLIKEKRETATLKCYPIPRHDTVYWYQQGPGQDPQFLISFYEKMQSDKGSIPDRFSAQQFSDYHSELNMSSLELGDSALYFCASSLTTIRGNTIYFGEGSWLTVV.

The chain links TRBV4-2 to TRBJ2-2; 15 nucleotides match TRBD2. The V gene end was trimmed by 0 bases and the J gene end by 3 bases; junction bases not matched to a gene: 5. CDR3 length: 19 residues. Germline lookup yields CDR1 LGHNA and CDR2 YNFKEQ. The CDR3 nucleotides read TGTGCCAGCAGCCAAGAAGGACTAGCGGGAGGGCCCGACACCGGGGAGCTGTTTTTT. As protein: CASSQEGLAGGPDTGELFF.

The V call is TRBV5-1, the J call TRBJ2-7; D unclear. The CDR3 is made up of 13 amino acids. Deletions cut 5 bases from V and 4 bases from J, with 13 bases between. CDR1 SGHRS and CDR2 YFSETQ come from the germline V gene. In nucleotides, the CDR3 is TGCGCCAGCAGTATGGGCTCTGTATACGAGCAGTACTTC. Translating it yields CASSMGSVYEQYF.

The chain recombines TRBV15 with TRBJ2-1; D possibly corresponds to TRBD2 (5 bases). The germline V gene has CDR1 LNHNV and CDR2 YYDKDF (reference sequence). Trimming took off 3 bases at V and 0 bases at J, with 9 bases between the two ends. This CDR3 spans 15 amino acids. This CDR3 is CATSSDYSSYNEQFF. CDR3 nucleotide sequence: TGTGCCACCAGCAGCGACTACTCCTCCTACAATGAGCAGTTCTTC.

The chain joins TRBV27 to TRBJ1-2, with 7 bases matching TRBD1. Per the germline V gene, CDR1 is MNHEY and CDR2 is SMNVEV (reference sequence). J was trimmed by 0 bases and V by 5 bases; bases with no gene match: 12. This CDR3 contains 17 residues. The DNA for the CDR3 is TGTGCCAGCAGTCTAAGGGCGGACAGGACGACTAACTATGGCTACACCTTC. Translation gives CASSLRADRTTNYGYTF.

The rearrangement links TRBV4-1 to TRBJ2-7; TRBD2 matches 7 bases. J was trimmed by 1 base and V by 0 bases; bases with no gene match: 0. The CDR3 is 14 amino acids. The germline V gene has CDR1 MGHRA and CDR2 YSYEKL. The CDR3, as DNA: TGCGCCAGCAGCCAAGAGCGGGGGTCCTACGAGCAGTACTTC. Protein product: CASSQERGSYEQYF.

V usage is TRBV19 and J usage is TRBJ1-1, with 7 nucleotides matching TRBD1. The CDR3 is 15 amino acids. Germline CDR1 and CDR2: LNHDA and SQIVND (reference sequence). The V gene end was trimmed by 6 bases and the J gene end by 1 base; junction bases not matched to a gene: 8. The chain's CDR3 is CASRTGMMENTEAFF. In DNA, the CDR3 is TGTGCCAGTAGGACAGGGATGATGGAGAACACTGAAGCTTTCTTT. Drawing the rest from reference TRBV19 and TRBJ1-1, the complete variable domain is DGGITQSPKYLFRKEGQNVTLSCEQNLNHDAMYWYRQDPGQGLRLIYYSQIVNDFQKGDIAEGYSVSREKKESFPLTVTSAQKNPTAFYLCASRTGMMENTEAFFGQGTRLTVV.

V usage is TRBV5-1 and J usage is TRBJ2-7, with 11 bases aligning to TRBD2. CDR3 length equals 15 residues. Trimming cost V 4 bases and J 0 bases; bases outside gene matches: 3. Germline assignment: CDR1 SGHRS and CDR2 YFSETQ. The CDR3 here is CASSLSGGDSYEQYF. The CDR3 DNA reads TGCGCCAGCAGCCTTAGCGGGGGGGACTCCTACGAGCAGTACTTC. The complete variable domain, with remaining parts taken from reference TRBV5-1 and TRBJ2-7, reads KAGVTQTPRYLIKTRGQQVTLSCSPISGHRSVSWYQQTPGQGLQFLFEYFSETQRNKGNFPGRFSGRQFSNSRSEMNVSTLELGDSALYLCASSLSGGDSYEQYFGPGTRLTVT.

The genes are TRBV7-8 and TRBJ2-2, with 10 bases aligning to TRBD1. Germline V gene lookup returns CDR1 SGHVS and CDR2 FQNEAQ. V dropped 0 bases and J dropped 6; count of bases not matched to a gene: 22. The CDR3 has 22 amino acids. The CDR3 protein is CASSLASGTGVTEPSRAGELFF. DNA for the CDR3: TGTGCCAGCAGCTTAGCCTCCGGGACAGGGGTGACAGAACCCTCTAGGGCCGGGGAGCTGTTTTTT.

The chain employs TRBV4-1 and TRBJ1-1; 11 bases are shared with TRBD1. Germline-derived CDR1 and CDR2 are MGHRA and YSYEKL. The CDR3 totals 16 residues. The ends lost 2 bases at V and 5 bases at J; junction bases unmatched: 7. The CDR3 sequence: CASSQTSGTGGTEAFF. The CDR3 DNA reads as TGCGCCAGCAGCCAAACGTCCGGGACAGGGGGTACTGAAGCTTTCTTT.

Notes on this clone: One junction end disagrees with the germline gene, perhaps due to a read error. The chain links TRBV9 to TRBJ2-7, with 7 bases fitting TRBD2. CDR1 is SGDLS and CDR2 is YYNGEE in the germline V gene. The CDR3 runs 16 residues. CDR3 in amino acids: CASSSGGTFFSSEQYF. The CDR3 DNA sequence: TGTGCCAGCAGCTCGGGGGGTACTTTCTTTTCCTCCGAGCAGTACTTC.

CDR3 sequence reads: CASSYSDRGTEKLFF. As DNA, the CDR3 is TGCGCCAGCAGCTATTCGGACAGGGGGACTGAAAAACTGTTTTTT. The genes are TRBV5-1 and TRBJ1-4; 10 nucleotides match TRBD1. The CDR3 length is 15 residues. V was clipped by 3 bases and J by 7 bases; unmatched bases: 6. Germline V gene data show CDR1 as SGHRS and CDR2 as YFSETQ.

The V call is TRBV9, the J call TRBJ1-1; D remains unclear. From germline, CDR1 is SGDLS and CDR2 YYNGEE. V was pared by 3 bases and J by 2 bases, with 11 bases between. The CDR3 is 14 residues long. The CDR3 loop is CASSAEGGNTEAFF. CDR3 sequence (DNA): TGTGCCAGCAGCGCCGAGGGAGGTAACACTGAAGCTTTCTTT.

The J gene is TRBJ1-5, the V gene TRBV28; weak D call: TRBD1 (5 bases). V was clipped by 6 bases and J by 4 bases, with 16 bases between them. The CDR3 has 15 amino acids. Germline-derived CDR1 and CDR2 are MDHEN and SYDVKM. The DNA for the CDR3 is TGTGCCAGCAGCACGGTGAGCGGGGGAAATCAGCCCCAGCATTTT. This encodes CASSTVSGGNQPQHF.

The chain combines TRBV9 with TRBJ2-3; a weak D match, TRBD1 (8 bases). V lost 4 bases to trimming and J lost 1 base, with 25 bases between them. Germline CDR1 and CDR2: SGDLS and YYNGEE. This CDR3 has 19 residues. The CDR3: CASSLGDRSTLAGTDTQYF. CDR3 sequence (DNA): TGTGCCAGCAGCTTAGGGGACAGGTCTACTCTAGCGGGCACAGATACGCAGTATTTT.

The chain employs TRBV19 and TRBJ2-7; TRBD2 agrees at 9 bases. In germline, CDR1 is LNHDA, CDR2 SQIVND (reference sequence). V shed 6 bases and J 7 bases; nucleotides not matched to a gene: 16. The CDR3 is 16 residues long. CDR3 residues: CASSPVRGGREGEQYF. The CDR3 DNA follows: TGTGCCAGTAGCCCGGTAAGAGGCGGGAGGGAGGGGGAGCAGTACTTC.